These 23 T cell receptor beta chains were sequenced from one sample in a study of shared clonotypes between healthy human individuals. Assay: immunoSEQ multiplex PCR; the TCRdb copy retains only in-frame clones and omits some. The table has 2 million to 2.5 million clones, 90% to 95% seen once; the top ten hold 0.13%. Sequenced material: naive CD4+ T cells sorted from blood. As for subset: CD45RA+ positively selected. The source is a man aged 18 to 29 in good health.

On this clone itself: At the DNA level, this CDR3 is encoded by other sequences in the same sample as well. V is TRBV15 and J is TRBJ1-5; unclear D gene. The ends were cut back, 2 bases at V and 1 base at J, with 6 bases in the middle. Germline V lookup: CDR1 LNHNV, CDR2 YYDKDF (reference sequence). The CDR3 runs 14 residues. The CDR3 protein is CATSRTGSNQPQHF. The CDR3 nucleotides are TGTGCCACCAGCAGAACCGGGAGCAATCAGCCCCAGCATTTT.

V usage is TRBV2 and J usage is TRBJ1-1; D unresolved. Germline values: CDR1 SNHLY, CDR2 FYNNEI. V dropped 4 bases and J dropped 2 bases, with 8 bases sitting between them. The CDR3 is 13 amino acids. The CDR3 coding sequence is TGTGCCAGCAGTGTCTACAGAAACACTGAAGCTTTCTTT. This sequence encodes CASSVYRNTEAFF.

The rearrangement links TRBV6-5 to TRBJ1-5; D not resolved. Trimming left V 5 bases short and J 14 bases short, with 13 bases between. The germline gives CDR1 MNHEY, CDR2 SVGAGI. The CDR3 extends over 11 amino acids. This CDR3 reads CASSNEGSEHF. The DNA of the CDR3 is TGTGCCAGCAGTAACGAGGGAAGTGAGCATTTT.

This clone has only one observation. The rearrangement uses TRBV9 and TRBJ1-2; D gene unclear. V was pared by 0 bases and J by 4 bases, with 13 bases between. This CDR3 spans 15 amino acids. Germline CDR1 reads SGDLS; CDR2 reads YYNGEE. The CDR3 here is CASSVGTGFGYGYTF. In DNA, the CDR3 is TGTGCCAGCAGCGTAGGCACGGGTTTCGGCTATGGCTACACCTTC.

J is TRBJ2-4 and V is TRBV4-1; 9 nucleotides match TRBD2. V shed 0 bases and J 2 bases; nucleotides not matched to a gene: 14. Germline CDR1 MGHRA, CDR2 YSYEKL. The length of the CDR3 is 20 residues. CDR3 bases: TGCGCCAGCAGCCAAGAGAGTGGCGGGGGGGCCGAAGGAACCAAAAACATTCAGTACTTC. It is translated as CASSQESGGGAEGTKNIQYF.

This clone was seen a handful of times. The J gene is TRBJ1-4, the V gene TRBV27; D not resolved. The CDR3 extends over 14 amino acids. Trimming left V 3 bases short and J 8 bases short, with 13 bases between. Germline V CDR1 and CDR2: MNHEY, SMNVEV (reference sequence). In nucleotides, the CDR3 is TGTGCCAGCAGTTTTAATGGGGTGGGGGAAAAACTGTTTTTT. Its translation is CASSFNGVGEKLFF.

The chain carries TRBV28 and TRBJ1-4; unclear D gene. Germline V gives CDR1 MDHEN, CDR2 SYDVKM. The V and J ends lost 6 bases and 7 bases respectively, with 15 bases between them. The CDR3 spans 14 residues. Here the CDR3 reads CASRRPHVLEKLFF. The CDR3 DNA reads TGTGCCAGCAGACGCCCGCATGTACTTGAAAAACTGTTTTTT.

This sequence joins TRBV5-4 and TRBJ2-1, with TRBD2 matching 7 bases. Germline trimming cut 4 bases from V and 8 bases from J; bases unmatched to any gene: 12. Germline CDR1 is SGHNT and CDR2 is YYREEE (reference sequence). This CDR3 has 15 amino acids. This chain's CDR3 is CASSPDQRDFDEQFF. In nucleotides, the CDR3 is TGTGCCAGCAGCCCCGACCAGCGGGATTTCGATGAGCAGTTCTTC. The whole variable domain, filled in from reference TRBV5-4 and TRBJ2-1, reads ETGVTQSPTHLIKTRGQQVTLRCSSQSGHNTVSWYQQALGQGPQFIFQYYREEENGRGNFPPRFSGLQFPNYSSELNVNALELDDSALYLCASSPDQRDFDEQFFGPGTRLTVL.

The J gene is TRBJ1-5, the V gene TRBV6-5; D uncertain. V was pared by 4 bases and J by 3 bases, with 7 bases between. The CDR3 sequence is 13 residues long. The germline gives CDR1 MNHEY, CDR2 SVGAGI. CDR3 nucleotides: TGTGCCAGCAGTTTACAGATCAATCAGCCCCAGCATTTT. It codes for CASSLQINQPQHF.

The chain is built from TRBV6-1 and TRBJ1-1, with 8 bases lining up with TRBD1. This CDR3 is built from 15 residues. From germline, CDR1 is MNHNS and CDR2 SASEGT. Trimming cost V 5 bases and J 3 bases; bases outside gene matches: 8. CDR3 amino acids: CASSLRQGLYTEAFF. The CDR3 DNA reads TGTGCCAGCAGTTTGCGACAGGGGCTTTACACTGAAGCTTTCTTT.

The J gene is TRBJ2-7, the V gene TRBV21-1; TRBD1, the table's D call, was not compared with the DNA. TRBV21-1 is a recognized pseudogene. The CDR3 totals 15 residues. CDR3 amino acids: CARRDEGQGPYEQYF. The CDR3, as DNA: TGTGCCAGGAGGGACGAGGGACAGGGACCGTACGAGCAGTACTTC.

J is TRBJ2-7 and V is TRBV4-3; 9 bases fit TRBD2. Per germline, CDR1 LGHNA and CDR2 YSLEER. This CDR3 spans 15 amino acids. V gave up 2 bases and J gave up 5 bases; unmatched junction bases: 7. The CDR3 DNA follows: TGCGCCAGCAGCCAAAATAGCGGGAGAAGTCACGAGCAGTACTTC. Protein sequence: CASSQNSGRSHEQYF.

J is TRBJ1-2 and V is TRBV6-5; 7 bases line up with TRBD1. V shed 2 bases, J shed 6 bases, and the junction held 3 bases outside the gene matches. CDR3 size: 13 residues. Germline CDR1 MNHEY, CDR2 SVGAGI. As DNA, the CDR3 is TGTGCCAGCAGTTACGACAGGGTCAATGGCTACACCTTC. Its translation: CASSYDRVNGYTF.

The chain links TRBV2 to TRBJ2-2; TRBD1 aligns across 7 bases. CDR1 SNHLY and CDR2 FYNNEI come from the germline V gene. V lost 3 bases to trimming and J lost 5 bases; unmatched junction nucleotides: 6. The CDR3 totals 15 residues. The CDR3 reads CASSEGQTDTGELFF. CDR3 bases: TGTGCCAGCAGTGAGGGACAGACGGATACCGGGGAGCTGTTTTTT.

J is TRBJ2-2 and V is TRBV5-1, with a tentative D call TRBD2 (5 bases). This CDR3 comprises 15 residues. The germline V gene encodes CDR1 SGHRS and CDR2 YFSETQ. Trimming removed 4 bases at V and 7 bases at J, with 17 bases between. The DNA for the CDR3 is TGCGCCAGCAGCCCCTCTGCGGGCCTAAACGGGGAGCTGTTTTTT. Translation: CASSPSAGLNGELFF. The full variable domain, completed using reference TRBV5-1 and TRBJ2-2, is KAGVTQTPRYLIKTRGQQVTLSCSPISGHRSVSWYQQTPGQGLQFLFEYFSETQRNKGNFPGRFSGRQFSNSRSEMNVSTLELGDSALYLCASSPSAGLNGELFFGEGSRLTVL.

V and J are TRBV19 and TRBJ2-1; D unresolved. CDR1 and CDR2 from the germline V gene are LNHDA and SQIVND (reference sequence). Deletions cut 4 bases from V and 3 bases from J, with 4 bases between. This CDR3 has 12 amino acids. The CDR3 DNA sequence: TGTGCCAGTAGTACGTTCTACAATGAGCAGTTCTTC. This sequence encodes CASSTFYNEQFF.

A word on this clone: Other nucleotide sequences from this sample produce the same CDR3. The chain recombines TRBV30 with TRBJ1-5, with unresolved D. Germline CDR1 and CDR2: GTSNPN and SVGIG (reference sequence). This CDR3 spans 12 amino acids. V was clipped by 3 bases and J by 1 base, with 4 bases between them. CDR3 amino acids: CAWSQSNQPQHF. CDR3 coding DNA: TGTGCCTGGAGCCAGAGCAATCAGCCCCAGCATTTT.

This clone has only a few counts. The chain has TRBV18 and TRBJ2-2; no definite D call. This CDR3 spans 17 amino acids. Deletions cut 1 base from V and 2 bases from J, with 14 bases between. The germline gives CDR1 KGHSH, CDR2 LQKENI. The CDR3: CASSPQRGEQNTGELFF. The DNA of the CDR3 is TGTGCCAGCTCACCACAAAGAGGAGAACAAAACACCGGGGAGCTGTTTTTT. Together with reference TRBV18 and TRBJ2-2, the CDR3 gives the full variable domain: NAGVMQNPRHLVRRRGQEARLRCSPMKGHSHVYWYRQLPEEGLKFMVYLQKENIIDESGMPKERFSAEFPKEGPSILRIQQVVRGDSAAYFCASSPQRGEQNTGELFFGEGSRLTVL.

In its sample, this clone was seen once. The chain joins TRBV10-3 to TRBJ1-4; D is possibly TRBD1 (5 bases). Germline assignment: CDR1 ENHRY and CDR2 SYGVKD. This CDR3 is 14 amino acids long. With 4 bases removed from V and 5 bases from J, the gap between germline ends came to 11 bases. DNA for the CDR3: TGTGCCATCAGTGCAAATGGGGGGAATGAAAAACTGTTTTTT. Its translation is CAISANGGNEKLFF.

The chain couples TRBV9 to TRBJ1-4, with 10 bases matching TRBD1. Trimming took 1 base from V and 8 from J; bases not matched to a gene: 5. The CDR3 runs 15 residues. Germline CDR1 and CDR2: SGDLS and YYNGEE. This chain's CDR3 is CASSVSGQGWEKLFF. DNA of the CDR3: TGTGCCAGCAGCGTATCGGGACAGGGGTGGGAAAAACTGTTTTTT.

This clone has only one observation. The chain joins TRBV29-1 to TRBJ2-3; D is perhaps TRBD1 or TRBD2 (6 bases each). The V end lost 7 bases, the J end lost 1 base, and 15 bases lay between the germline ends. The germline CDR1 and CDR2 sequences are SQVTM and ANQGSEA. The CDR3 is 14 amino acids. Here the CDR3 reads CSARPGGRTDTQYF. In nucleotides, the CDR3 is TGCAGCGCCCGGCCCGGGGGCCGCACAGATACGCAGTATTTT.

The chain recombines TRBV5-4 with TRBJ1-1; D gene ambiguous. Trimming shortened V by 1 base and J by 1 base, and 17 bases separated the two germline ends. This CDR3 is built from 17 residues. From germline, CDR1 is SGHNT and CDR2 YYREEE (reference sequence). In nucleotides, the CDR3 is TGTGCCAGCAGCTTGTTGGGGAGTGGATTCGGGAACACTGAAGCTTTCTTT. Translating it yields CASSLLGSGFGNTEAFF.

The chain couples TRBV5-8 to TRBJ1-2; a possible D gene is TRBD1 (5 bases). V was shortened by 4 bases and J by 4 bases, with 17 bases between the two germline ends. Germline assignment: CDR1 SGHTS and CDR2 YDEGEE. The CDR3 has 15 amino acids. CDR3 DNA sequence: TGTGCCAGCAGCCCCAGGAGACAGTCCCCCTATGGCTACACCTTC. This codes for CASSPRRQSPYGYTF.